This T cell receptor beta chain was identified in a study of blood T cell repertoires in COVID-19. At the level of the study: Italy, Spain and the United States were the sources of the convalescent and acute COVID-19 samples. PBMCs, B-cell-depleted T cells, or T cells were the source of the cDNA or gDNA that made up the material.

The length of the CDR3 is 13 residues. As handled by the study authors: Amplifying reference gene primers gave estimates of nucleated cell counts. Assay used: immunoSEQ multiplex PCR; TCRdb lists only in-frame clones, some missing. D and trimming were read from the DNA, whereas the V and J calls and clone size are those reported in that table. The repertoire consists of about 140,000 clones, with about 86% occurring once and the leading ten covering under 5%. The origin of this receptor is a woman aged 55-69 years with acute or convalescent COVID-19. The chain has TRBV12-1 and TRBJ2-7; the DNA was not used to check the table's D call, TRBD2. TRBV12-1 is assigned pseudogene status. Sequenced input: peripheral blood. CDR3 nucleotides: TGTGCCAGCAGTGGGTCTAGCGTCTACGAGCAGTACTTC. It yields the protein CASSGSSVYEQYF.